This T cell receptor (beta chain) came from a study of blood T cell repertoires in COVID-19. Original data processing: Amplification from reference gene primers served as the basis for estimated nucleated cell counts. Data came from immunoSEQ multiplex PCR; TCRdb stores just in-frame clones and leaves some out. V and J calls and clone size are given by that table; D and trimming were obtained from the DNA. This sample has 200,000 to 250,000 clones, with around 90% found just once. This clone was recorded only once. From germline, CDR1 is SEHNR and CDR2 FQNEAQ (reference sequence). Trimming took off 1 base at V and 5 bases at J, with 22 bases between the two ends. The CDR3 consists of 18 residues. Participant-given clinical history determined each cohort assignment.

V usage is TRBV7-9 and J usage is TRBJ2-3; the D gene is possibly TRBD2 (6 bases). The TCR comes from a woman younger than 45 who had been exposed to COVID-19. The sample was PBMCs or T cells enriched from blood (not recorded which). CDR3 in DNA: TGTGCCAGCAGCTTAGGAAAACCGGGACTGGGCCGTAGAGATACGCAGTATTTT. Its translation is CASSLGKPGLGRRDTQYF. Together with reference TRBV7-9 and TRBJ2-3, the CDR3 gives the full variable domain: DTGVSQNPRHKITKRGQNVTFRCDPISEHNRLYWYRQTLGQGPEFLTYFQNEAQLEKSRLLSDRFSAERPKGSFSTLEIQRTEQGDSAMYLCASSLGKPGLGRRDTQYFGPGTRLTVL.